This entry is about one T cell receptor (beta chain). The antigen remains unidentified. This sample was included in a study of cytomegalovirus exposure and HLA in healthy donors. The CDR3 consists of 13 residues. Germline CDR1 and CDR2: MGHDK and SYGVNS. Trimming cost V 2 bases and J 6 bases, with 9 bases left between them. TCRdb keeps only in-frame clones here, not all; method: immunoSEQ multiplex PCR. Seen here are approximately 170,000 clones, roughly 80% observed once, and the top ten hold 9.5% to 13%. General study points: Subsequent analysis revealed that first-cohort TCR clusters tended to co-occur in the roughly 120 validation repertoires. In vitro experiments confirmed that three CMV-associated chains were specific for CMV antigens. Listed as cytomegalovirus-associated were 150 to 200 TCR beta chains.

J is TRBJ2-3 and V is TRBV25-1; D is undetermined. This clonotype was obtained from a man aged 25 to 40 in good health and CMV-seropositive. The sequenced sample consisted of PBMCs. CDR3 DNA sequence: TGTGCCAGCAGTGAACTCGCCCAGGATACGCAGTATTTT. As protein: CASSELAQDTQYF.